Following are 4 T cell receptor beta chains from one sample sequenced in a study of CD8+ T cells in alopecia areata. In each case, RNA was isolated and then reverse transcribed into cDNA as the sequencing template. The table came from immunoSEQ multiplex PCR; TCRdb's copy has only in-frame clones and leaves some out. The profile shows about 97,000 clones, roughly 41% of them singletons. The sequencing sample was made of CD4+ T cells sorted from blood. Receptors were obtained from a human donor with alopecia areata.

This clone was recorded a few times. The J gene is TRBJ2-7, the V gene TRBV19, with a weak D call TRBD2 (5 bases). Per germline, CDR1 LNHDA and CDR2 SQIVND (reference sequence). The V end was cut by 4 bases, the J end by 4 bases, with 20 bases between. The CDR3 sequence is 16 residues long. The CDR3 region has the DNA TGTGCCAGTAGTAAGGTCACCAGCGGAGGCACTTACGAGCAGTACTTC. As protein: CASSKVTSGGTYEQYF. The full variable domain, with the rest looked up from reference TRBV19 and TRBJ2-7, is DGGITQSPKYLFRKEGQNVTLSCEQNLNHDAMYWYRQDPGQGLRLIYYSQIVNDFQKGDIAEGYSVSREKKESFPLTVTSAQKNPTAFYLCASSKVTSGGTYEQYFGPGTRLTVT.

In its sample, this clone was seen a few times. The V gene is TRBV29-1, the J gene TRBJ2-2, with D hard to call. The CDR3 is 13 amino acids. Trimming took off 3 bases at V and 2 bases at J, with 7 bases between the two ends. Germline assignment: CDR1 SQVTM and CDR2 ANQGSEA. CDR3 in amino acids: CSVDARNTGELFF. DNA of the CDR3: TGCAGCGTTGACGCAAGAAACACCGGGGAGCTGTTTTTT.

Concerning this clone: Different DNA sequences within this sample yield the same CDR3. This chain uses TRBV2 with TRBJ2-5; D ambiguous. The ends were cut back, 6 bases at V and 2 bases at J, with 1 base in the middle. CDR1 is SNHLY, CDR2 FYNNEI, per germline. The CDR3 loop spans 10 amino acids. The CDR3: CASRQETQYF. The CDR3 DNA follows: TGTGCCAGCAGACAAGAGACCCAGTACTTC.

In DNA, the CDR3 is TGCGCCAGCAGGTCGGGAGTCACCTACGAGCAGTACTTC. Amino acids: CASRSGVTYEQYF. This sequence joins TRBV5-1 and TRBJ2-7, with D possibly matching TRBD2 (6 bases). The V and J ends lost 5 bases and 2 bases respectively, with 11 bases between them. CDR1 is SGHRS and CDR2 is YFSETQ in the germline V gene. The CDR3 spans 13 residues.